This T cell receptor beta chain was captured by sequencing in a study of T cells after somatic rescue of genetic block. Assay used: immunoSEQ multiplex PCR; TCRdb lists only in-frame clones, some missing. The table lists tens of thousands of clones, 90% of them singletons, with 1.5% to 2% in the top ten. Losses at the gene ends were 4 bases for V and 5 bases for J; bases not matched to a gene: 1. CDR1 and CDR2 from the germline V gene are SQVTM and ANQGSEA. The CDR3 covers 11 residues. The J gene is TRBJ1-2, the V gene TRBV29-1; the match to TRBD1 covers 7 bases. Sequencing input: peripheral blood mononuclear cells (PBMCs). This receptor was taken from a woman aged 18-29 years. The CDR3 region is CSVARGYGYTF. CDR3 in DNA: TGCAGCGTTGCCAGGGGGTATGGCTACACCTTC.